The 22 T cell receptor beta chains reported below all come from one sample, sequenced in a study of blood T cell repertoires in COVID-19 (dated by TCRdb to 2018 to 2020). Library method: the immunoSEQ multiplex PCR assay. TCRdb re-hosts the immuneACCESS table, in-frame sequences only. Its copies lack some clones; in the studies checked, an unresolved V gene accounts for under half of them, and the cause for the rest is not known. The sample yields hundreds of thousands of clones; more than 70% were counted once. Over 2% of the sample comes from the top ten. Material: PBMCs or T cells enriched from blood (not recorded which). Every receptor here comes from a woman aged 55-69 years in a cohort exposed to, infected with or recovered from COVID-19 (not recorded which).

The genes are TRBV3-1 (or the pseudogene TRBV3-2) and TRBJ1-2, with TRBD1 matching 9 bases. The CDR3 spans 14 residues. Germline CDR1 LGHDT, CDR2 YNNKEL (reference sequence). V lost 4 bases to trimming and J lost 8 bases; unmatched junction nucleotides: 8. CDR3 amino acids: CASSLRDRAGGYTF. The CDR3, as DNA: TGTGCCAGCAGCCTCCGGGACAGGGCAGGAGGCTACACCTTC.

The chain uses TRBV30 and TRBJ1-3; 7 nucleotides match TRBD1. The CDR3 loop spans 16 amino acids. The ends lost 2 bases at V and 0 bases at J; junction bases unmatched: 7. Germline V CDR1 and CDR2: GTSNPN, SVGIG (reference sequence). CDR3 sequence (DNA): TGTGCCTGGAGTTCGCCGGGACAGAGCTCTGGAAACACCATATATTTT. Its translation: CAWSSPGQSSGNTIYF.

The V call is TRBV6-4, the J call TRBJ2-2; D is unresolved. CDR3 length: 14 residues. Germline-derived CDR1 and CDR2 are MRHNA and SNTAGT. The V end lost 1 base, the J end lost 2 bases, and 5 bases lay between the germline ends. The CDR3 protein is CASSDLSNTGELFF. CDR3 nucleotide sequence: TGTGCCAGCAGTGACTTATCTAACACCGGGGAGCTGTTTTTT.

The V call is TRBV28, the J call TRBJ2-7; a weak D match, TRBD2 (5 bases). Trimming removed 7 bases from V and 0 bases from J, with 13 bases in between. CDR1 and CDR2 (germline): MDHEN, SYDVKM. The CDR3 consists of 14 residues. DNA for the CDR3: TGTGCCAGCACCCTGAGGGCTAGCTCCTACGAGCAGTACTTC. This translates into CASTLRASSYEQYF.

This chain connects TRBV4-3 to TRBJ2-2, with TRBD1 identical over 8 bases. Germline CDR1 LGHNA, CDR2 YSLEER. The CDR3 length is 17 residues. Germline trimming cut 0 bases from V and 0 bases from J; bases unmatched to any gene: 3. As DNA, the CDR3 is TGCGCCAGCAGCCAAGAAGGGGGACAGGCGAACACCGGGGAGCTGTTTTTT. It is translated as CASSQEGGQANTGELFF.

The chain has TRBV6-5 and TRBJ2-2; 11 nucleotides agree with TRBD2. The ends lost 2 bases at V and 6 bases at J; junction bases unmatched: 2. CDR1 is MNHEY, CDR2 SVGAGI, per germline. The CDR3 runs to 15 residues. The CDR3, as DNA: TGTGCCAGCAGTTACCGGACTAGCGGGTCCGGGGAGCTGTTTTTT. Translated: CASSYRTSGSGELFF.

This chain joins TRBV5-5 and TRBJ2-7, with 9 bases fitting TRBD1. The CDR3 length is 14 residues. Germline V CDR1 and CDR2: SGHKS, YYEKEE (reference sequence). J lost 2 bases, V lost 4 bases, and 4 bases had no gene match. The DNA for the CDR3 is TGTGCCAGCAGCCGGGACAGGGTACCCTACGAGCAGTACTTC. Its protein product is CASSRDRVPYEQYF.

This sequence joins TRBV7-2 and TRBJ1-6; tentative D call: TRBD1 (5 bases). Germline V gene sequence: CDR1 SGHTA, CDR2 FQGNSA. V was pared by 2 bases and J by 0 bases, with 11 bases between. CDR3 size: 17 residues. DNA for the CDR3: TGTGCCAGCAGCTTAAGACAGCTGAGCTCCTATAATTCACCCCTCCACTTT. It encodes CASSLRQLSSYNSPLHF.

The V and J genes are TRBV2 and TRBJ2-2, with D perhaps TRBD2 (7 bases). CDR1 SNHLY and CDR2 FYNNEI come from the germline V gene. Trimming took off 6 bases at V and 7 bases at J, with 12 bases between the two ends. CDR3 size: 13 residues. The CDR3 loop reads CASSIGGGGELFF. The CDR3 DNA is TGTGCCAGCAGCATAGGGGGGGGCGGGGAGCTGTTTTTT. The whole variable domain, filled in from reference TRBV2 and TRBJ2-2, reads EPEVTQTPSHQVTQMGQEVILRCVPISNHLYFYWYRQILGQKVEFLVSFYNNEISEKSEIFDDQFSVERPDGSNFTLKIRSTKLEDSAMYFCASSIGGGGELFFGEGSRLTVL.

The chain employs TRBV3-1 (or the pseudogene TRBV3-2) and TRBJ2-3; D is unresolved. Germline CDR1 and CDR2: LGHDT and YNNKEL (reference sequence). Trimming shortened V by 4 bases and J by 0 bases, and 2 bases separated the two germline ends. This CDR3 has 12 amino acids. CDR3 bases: TGTGCCAGCAGCCCTAGCACAGATACGCAGTATTTT. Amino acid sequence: CASSPSTDTQYF.

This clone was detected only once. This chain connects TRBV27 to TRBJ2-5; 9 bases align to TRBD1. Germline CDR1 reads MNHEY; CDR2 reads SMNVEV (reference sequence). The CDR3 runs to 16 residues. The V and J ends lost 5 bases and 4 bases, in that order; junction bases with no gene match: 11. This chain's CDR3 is CASSRLTGGSGETQYF. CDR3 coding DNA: TGTGCCAGCAGTCGACTGACAGGGGGATCAGGAGAGACCCAGTACTTC.

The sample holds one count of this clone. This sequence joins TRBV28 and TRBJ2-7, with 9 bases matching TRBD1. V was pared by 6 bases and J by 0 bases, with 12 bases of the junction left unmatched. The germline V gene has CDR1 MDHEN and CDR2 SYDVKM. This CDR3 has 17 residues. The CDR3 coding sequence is TGTGCCAGCAGCTCCCCCCCCGGGACAGGGTACTCCTACGAGCAGTACTTC. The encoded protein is CASSSPPGTGYSYEQYF.

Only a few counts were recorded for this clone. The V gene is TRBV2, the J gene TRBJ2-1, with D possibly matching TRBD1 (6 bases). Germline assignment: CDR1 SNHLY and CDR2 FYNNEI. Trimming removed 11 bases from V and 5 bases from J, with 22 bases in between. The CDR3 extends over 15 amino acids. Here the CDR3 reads CAGTKSTGYDNEQFF. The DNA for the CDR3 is TGTGCCGGCACAAAATCGACAGGCTACGACAATGAGCAGTTCTTC.

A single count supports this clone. The CDR3 region has the DNA TGTGCCAGCAGTTTTGACCGGGACAGGGACTATGGCTACACCTTC. Its protein product is CASSFDRDRDYGYTF. V gene TRBV28 combines with J gene TRBJ1-2; 9 bases are a match to TRBD1. V was clipped by 3 bases and J by 3 bases; unmatched bases: 5. The CDR3 sequence is 15 residues long. CDR1 MDHEN and CDR2 SYDVKM come from the germline V gene.

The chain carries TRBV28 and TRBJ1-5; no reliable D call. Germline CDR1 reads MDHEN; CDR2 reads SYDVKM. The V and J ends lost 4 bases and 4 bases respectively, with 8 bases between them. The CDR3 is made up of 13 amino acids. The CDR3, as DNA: TGTGCCAGCAGTTCTCTGAGGAATCAGCCCCAGCATTTT. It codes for CASSSLRNQPQHF.

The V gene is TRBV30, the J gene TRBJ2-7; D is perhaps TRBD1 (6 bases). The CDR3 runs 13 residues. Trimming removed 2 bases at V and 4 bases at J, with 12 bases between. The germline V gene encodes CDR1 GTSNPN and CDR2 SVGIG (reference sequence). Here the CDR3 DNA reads TGTGCCTGGAGTACAAGAGGGGGATACGAGCAGTACTTC. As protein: CAWSTRGGYEQYF.

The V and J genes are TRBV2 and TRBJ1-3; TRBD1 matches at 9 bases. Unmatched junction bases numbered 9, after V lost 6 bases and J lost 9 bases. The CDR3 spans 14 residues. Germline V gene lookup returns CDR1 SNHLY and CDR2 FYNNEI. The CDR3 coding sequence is TGTGCCAGCAGCCCTAGACAGGGGGTACGCACCATATATTTT. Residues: CASSPRQGVRTIYF.

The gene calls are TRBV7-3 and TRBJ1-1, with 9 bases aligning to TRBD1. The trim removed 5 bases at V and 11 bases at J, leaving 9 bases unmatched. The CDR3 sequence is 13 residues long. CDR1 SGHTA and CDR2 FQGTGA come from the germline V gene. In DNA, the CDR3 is TGTGCCAGCAGCCCACAACAGGGGGCGCGGGCTTTCTTT. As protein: CASSPQQGARAFF.

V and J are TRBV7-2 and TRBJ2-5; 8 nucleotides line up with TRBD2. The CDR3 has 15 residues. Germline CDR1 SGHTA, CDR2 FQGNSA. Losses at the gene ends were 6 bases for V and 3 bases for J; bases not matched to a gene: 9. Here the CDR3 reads CASSLPSSGKETQYF. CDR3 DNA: TGTGCCAGCAGTCTACCAAGTAGCGGGAAAGAGACCCAGTACTTC.

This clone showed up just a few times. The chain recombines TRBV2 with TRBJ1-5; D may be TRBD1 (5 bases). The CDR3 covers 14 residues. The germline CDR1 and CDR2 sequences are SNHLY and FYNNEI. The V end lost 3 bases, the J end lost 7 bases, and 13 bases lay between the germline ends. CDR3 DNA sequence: TGTGCCAGCAGTGAGCGGACCGGGGGACAGCCCCAGCATTTT. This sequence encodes CASSERTGGQPQHF. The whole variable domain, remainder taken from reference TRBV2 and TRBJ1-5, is EPEVTQTPSHQVTQMGQEVILRCVPISNHLYFYWYRQILGQKVEFLVSFYNNEISEKSEIFDDQFSVERPDGSNFTLKIRSTKLEDSAMYFCASSERTGGQPQHFGDGTRLSIL.

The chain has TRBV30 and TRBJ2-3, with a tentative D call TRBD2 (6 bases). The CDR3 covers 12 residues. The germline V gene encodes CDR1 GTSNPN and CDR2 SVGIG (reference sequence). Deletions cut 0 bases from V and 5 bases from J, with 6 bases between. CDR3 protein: CAWSVGGDTQYF. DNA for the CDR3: TGTGCCTGGAGTGTCGGGGGAGATACGCAGTATTTT.

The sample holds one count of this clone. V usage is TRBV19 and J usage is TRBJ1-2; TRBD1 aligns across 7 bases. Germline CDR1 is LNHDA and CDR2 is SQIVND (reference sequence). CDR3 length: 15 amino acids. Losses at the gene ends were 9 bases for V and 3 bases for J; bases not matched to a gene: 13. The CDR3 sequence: CASASPDRTYYGYTF. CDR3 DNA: TGTGCCAGCGCTTCCCCGGACAGGACCTACTATGGCTACACCTTC.